Below are 32 T cell receptor beta chains sequenced from a single sample in a study of cytomegalovirus exposure and HLA in healthy donors. The PCR employed 60 Vbeta primers together with 13 Jbeta primers. Assay used: immunoSEQ multiplex PCR; TCRdb lists only in-frame clones, some missing. This sample has some 140,000 clones; 70% to 80% occur once, and the top ten carry 3.1%. Material for sequencing was PBMCs. All receptors derive from a female donor in good health and CMV-seronegative.

V is TRBV2 and J is TRBJ2-5, with D perhaps matching TRBD1 (5 bases). Germline CDR1 SNHLY, CDR2 FYNNEI. The CDR3 runs 12 residues. V was shortened by 6 bases and J by 5 bases, with 10 bases between the two germline ends. CDR3 protein: CASRGPRETQYF. As DNA, the CDR3 is TGTGCCAGCAGGGGGCCGAGGGAGACCCAGTACTTC.

The gene calls are TRBV7-2 and TRBJ2-1; TRBD1 matches at 7 bases. The CDR3 spans 15 residues. Trimming at V came to 4 bases and at J to 0 bases, leaving 3 bases not matched to a gene. Germline V gene lookup returns CDR1 SGHTA and CDR2 FQGNSA. CDR3 region: CASSSDRVSYNEQFF. The CDR3 nucleotides are TGTGCCAGCAGCTCAGACAGGGTCTCCTACAATGAGCAGTTCTTC.

This chain joins TRBV6-4 and TRBJ2-1; D perhaps matches TRBD2 (5 bases). Germline V CDR1 and CDR2: MRHNA, SNTAGT. Trimming took off 3 bases at V and 6 bases at J, with 15 bases between the two ends. This CDR3 is 15 amino acids long. CDR3: CASSEGWRVVNEQFF. Written as DNA, the CDR3 is TGTGCCAGCAGTGAGGGTTGGCGGGTGGTCAATGAGCAGTTCTTC.

The chain recombines TRBV6-6 with TRBJ2-3; TRBD1 aligns across 7 bases. This CDR3 contains 14 residues. With V trimmed by 2 bases and J by 3 bases, 2 bases remained unmatched. Germline V gene lookup returns CDR1 MNHNY and CDR2 SVGAGI (reference sequence). For the CDR3, the DNA is TGTGCCAGCAGTTACCCAGGGGGAACAGATACGCAGTATTTT. This gives the protein CASSYPGGTDTQYF.

V and J are TRBV4-1 and TRBJ2-7, with 10 positions matching TRBD2. With 0 bases clipped from V and 6 bases from J, the junction kept 8 bases outside the gene matches. This CDR3 comprises 16 residues. Germline CDR1 is MGHRA and CDR2 is YSYEKL. CDR3 coding DNA: TGCGCCAGCAGCCAAGAGAGGAGGACTAGCGGCGTCGAGCAGTACTTC. Protein sequence: CASSQERRTSGVEQYF.

This chain links TRBV7-6 with TRBJ1-1, with a weak D call TRBD1 (5 bases). The V gene's germline CDR1 is SGHVS and CDR2 FNYEAQ. This CDR3 has 15 residues. V was cut by 1 base and J by 4 bases, with 13 bases left in between. Here the CDR3 DNA reads TGTGCCAGCAGCTTAGGCGGCAGGGCCAGCACTGAAGCTTTCTTT. Amino acids: CASSLGGRASTEAFF.

The J gene is TRBJ2-3, the V gene TRBV13, with a weak D call TRBD2 (6 bases). In germline, CDR1 is PRHDT, CDR2 FYEKMQ (reference sequence). Trimming took off 5 bases at V and 3 bases at J, with 15 bases between the two ends. This CDR3 contains 15 residues. Here the CDR3 DNA reads TGTGCCAGCAGCCTGTTCGCGGGGCCGACAGATACGCAGTATTTT. Its translation: CASSLFAGPTDTQYF.

V gene TRBV14 combines with J gene TRBJ2-7; possibly TRBD2 for D (6 bases). V was clipped by 4 bases and J by 6 bases, with 13 bases between them. Germline CDR1 and CDR2: SGHDN and FVKESK. This CDR3 contains 13 residues. CDR3 sequence: CASSPLAGGEQYF. The CDR3 DNA sequence: TGTGCCAGCAGCCCCCTGGCCGGGGGCGAGCAGTACTTC.

The chain joins TRBV5-4 to TRBJ2-3, with TRBD2 matching 8 bases. V lost 3 bases and J lost 3; bases outside the gene matches: 3. Germline CDR1 reads SGHNT; CDR2 reads YYREEE (reference sequence). The CDR3 contains 14 residues. CDR3 amino acids: CASSSGGVTDTQYF. The CDR3 DNA is TGTGCCAGCAGCTCCGGGGGGGTTACAGATACGCAGTATTTT.

The chain carries TRBV11-2 and TRBJ2-5, with 10 bases fitting TRBD2. The V gene's germline CDR1 is SGHAT and CDR2 FQNNGV. The CDR3 runs to 15 residues. V gave up 6 bases and J gave up 2 bases; unmatched junction bases: 6. Written as DNA, the CDR3 is TGTGCCAGCAGACTAGCGGGGCCAGTGCAAGAGACCCAGTACTTC. As protein: CASRLAGPVQETQYF. Complete variable domain (other parts from reference TRBV11-2 and TRBJ2-5): EAGVAQSPRYKIIEKRQSVAFWCNPISGHATLYWYQQILGQGPKLLIQFQNNGVVDDSQLPKDRFSAERLKGVDSTLKIQPAKLEDSAVYLCASRLAGPVQETQYFGPGTRLLVL.

This sequence joins TRBV4-1 and TRBJ1-4; D is uncertain. CDR1 MGHRA and CDR2 YSYEKL come from the germline V gene. The length of the CDR3 is 12 residues. V shed 3 bases and J shed 8 bases, with 7 bases lying between them. CDR3 coding DNA: TGCGCCAGCAGCCAGAGTTGGGAAAAACTGTTTTTT. Its translation is CASSQSWEKLFF.

The V call is TRBV5-4, the J call TRBJ1-4, with D perhaps matching TRBD1 (5 bases). The CDR3 loop spans 15 amino acids. CDR1 SGHNT and CDR2 YYREEE come from the germline V gene (reference sequence). V was clipped by 7 bases and J by 5 bases, with 18 bases between them. The CDR3 spells CASAPTDMVNEKLFF. DNA for the CDR3: TGTGCCAGCGCTCCTACGGACATGGTCAATGAAAAACTGTTTTTT.

V usage is TRBV10-3 and J usage is TRBJ1-2; 9 nucleotides match TRBD1. Trimming at V came to 8 bases and at J to 7 bases, leaving 8 bases not matched to a gene. Germline V gives CDR1 ENHRY, CDR2 SYGVKD. The CDR3 covers 13 residues. DNA of the CDR3: TGTGCCATCCTAAGGGACAGGGCCGGTGGCTACACCTTC. Its translation: CAILRDRAGGYTF.

The V gene is TRBV30, the J gene TRBJ1-2; D is unresolved. V was cut by 2 bases and J by 8 bases, with 18 bases left in between. Germline values: CDR1 GTSNPN, CDR2 SVGIG (reference sequence). The CDR3 is made up of 14 amino acids. The CDR3 spells CAWSKQPRGLGYTF. The CDR3 DNA reads as TGTGCCTGGAGTAAGCAGCCTCGCGGTCTCGGCTACACCTTC.

This clone was found once. The chain joins TRBV27 to TRBJ1-2; 7 positions match TRBD1. Germline V lookup: CDR1 MNHEY, CDR2 SMNVEV (reference sequence). The CDR3 has 13 amino acids. V was clipped by 0 bases and J by 7 bases; unmatched bases: 2. The CDR3 nucleotides are TGTGCCAGCAGTTTATCCACAGGGGTTGGCTACACCTTC. Amino acids: CASSLSTGVGYTF.

The chain uses TRBV10-3 and TRBJ2-3, with 9 bases lining up with TRBD2. The CDR3 contains 14 residues. Germline V lookup: CDR1 ENHRY, CDR2 SYGVKD. With 5 bases clipped from V and 4 bases from J, the junction kept 4 bases outside the gene matches. CDR3 residues: CAISPGLAPDTQYF. CDR3 nucleotides: TGTGCCATCAGTCCGGGACTAGCCCCAGATACGCAGTATTTT.

The V gene is TRBV27, the J gene TRBJ2-7; TRBD1 might be the D (7 bases). Trimming shortened V by 6 bases and J by 4 bases, and 16 bases separated the two germline ends. This CDR3 spans 14 amino acids. Germline lookup yields CDR1 MNHEY and CDR2 SMNVEV (reference sequence). The chain's CDR3 is CASSTPTGRYEQYF. In DNA form, the CDR3 reads TGTGCCAGCAGCACACCGACAGGGAGGTACGAGCAGTACTTC.

The chain is built from TRBV7-9 and TRBJ1-5, with 7 positions matching TRBD1. J gave up 2 bases and V 1 base, and 2 bases lay outside the gene matches. Germline values: CDR1 SEHNR, CDR2 FQNEAQ (reference sequence). This CDR3 is 15 amino acids long. The CDR3 nucleotides read TGTGCCAGCAGCTTAGACAGGGGAGGCAATCAGCCCCAGCATTTT. The encoded protein is CASSLDRGGNQPQHF. The full variable domain, in which reference TRBV7-9 and TRBJ1-5 provide the parts outside the CDR3, is DTGVSQNPRHKITKRGQNVTFRCDPISEHNRLYWYRQTLGQGPEFLTYFQNEAQLEKSRLLSDRFSAERPKGSFSTLEIQRTEQGDSAMYLCASSLDRGGNQPQHFGDGTRLSIL.

The chain has TRBV29-1 and TRBJ2-1; 8 nucleotides align to TRBD1. With 8 bases clipped from V and 5 bases from J, the junction kept 5 bases outside the gene matches. CDR3 length: 12 amino acids. Germline V gene sequence: CDR1 SQVTM, CDR2 ANQGSEA. The CDR3 region has the DNA TGCAGCACCTGGACAGGGAACAATGAGCAGTTCTTC. It translates to CSTWTGNNEQFF.

The chain joins TRBV6-5 to TRBJ2-7, with 11 bases matching TRBD2. Germline CDR1 MNHEY, CDR2 SVGAGI. CDR3 length: 15 amino acids. V shed 6 bases, J shed 7 bases, and the junction held 11 bases outside the gene matches. The DNA for the CDR3 is TGTGCCAGCAGGGCAGGACTAGCGGGTTTGGGGGAGCAGTACTTC. Translation: CASRAGLAGLGEQYF.

This clone came up once. V usage is TRBV11-2 and J usage is TRBJ2-7; 9 bases are a match to TRBD2. The V segment lost 0 bases and the J segment 0 bases; nucleotides outside the gene matches: 0. CDR3 length: 15 residues. Germline assignment: CDR1 SGHAT and CDR2 FQNNGV. The CDR3 reads CASSLDSGSSYEQYF. In DNA form, the CDR3 reads TGTGCCAGCAGCTTAGATAGCGGGAGCTCCTACGAGCAGTACTTC.

The rearrangement joins TRBV14 to TRBJ1-1; D gene uncertain. The CDR3 totals 15 residues. Germline CDR1 and CDR2: SGHDN and FVKESK. V lost 1 base and J 1 base, leaving 10 bases between the germline ends. DNA for the CDR3: TGTGCCAGCAGCCAAGGCCGAGGGAAGAACACTGAAGCTTTCTTT. Residues: CASSQGRGKNTEAFF.

J is TRBJ2-7 and V is TRBV10-3; D is possibly TRBD2 (5 bases). Germline lookup yields CDR1 ENHRY and CDR2 SYGVKD. The CDR3 covers 16 residues. Trimming pared 6 bases from V and 0 bases from J, leaving 18 bases between. DNA of the CDR3: TGTGCCATCAGGAAAATAAGGGATCGGGACTCCTACGAGCAGTACTTC. Translated: CAIRKIRDRDSYEQYF.

The CDR3 here is CASGYNRGHGYTF. DNA for the CDR3: TGTGCCAGCGGCTACAACAGGGGGCATGGCTACACCTTC. This rearrangement joins TRBV2 to TRBJ1-2; TRBD1 aligns across 9 bases. This CDR3 contains 13 residues. CDR1 and CDR2 from the germline V gene are SNHLY and FYNNEI. Germline trimming cut 8 bases from V and 6 bases from J; bases unmatched to any gene: 7.

This clone has ten or more counts. This chain links TRBV10-3 with TRBJ1-1, with D unclear. The CDR3 contains 15 residues. Trimming left V 11 bases short and J 3 bases short, with 22 bases between. Per the germline V gene, CDR1 is ENHRY and CDR2 is SYGVKD. The CDR3: CAPRANRRADTEAFF. Here the CDR3 DNA reads TGTGCCCCGAGGGCAAATCGACGTGCGGACACTGAAGCTTTCTTT.

The chain employs TRBV9 and TRBJ1-1, with D possibly being TRBD1 (5 bases). Germline V gives CDR1 SGDLS, CDR2 YYNGEE. This CDR3 is 15 amino acids long. Trimming left V 3 bases short and J 4 bases short, with 16 bases between. CDR3 bases: TGTGCCAGCAGCGACCCTTTCGGGGGATTCACTGAAGCTTTCTTT. Translated, it gives CASSDPFGGFTEAFF.

This CDR3 is CASSLTTGPQETQYF. CDR3 in DNA: TGTGCCAGCAGTCTTACAACAGGGCCCCAAGAGACCCAGTACTTC. J is TRBJ2-5 and V is TRBV6-5, with D possibly being TRBD1 (6 bases). Germline values: CDR1 MNHEY, CDR2 SVGAGI. V gave up 5 bases and J gave up 1 base, with 14 bases separating them. The CDR3 runs to 15 residues.

The gene calls are TRBV2 and TRBJ2-1; no definite D call. The CDR3 length is 15 residues. Germline loops: CDR1 SNHLY, CDR2 FYNNEI. The V end was cut by 4 bases, the J end by 8 bases, with 18 bases between. The CDR3 sequence: CASSVLLSLGDEQFF. CDR3 DNA: TGTGCCAGCAGTGTGTTGCTATCCCTGGGCGATGAGCAGTTCTTC.

This sequence joins TRBV5-1 and TRBJ2-5; TRBD1 is a possible D gene (6 bases). The V gene's germline CDR1 is SGHRS and CDR2 YFSETQ. V lost 4 bases and J lost 4, with 11 bases in between. The CDR3 runs 13 residues. The CDR3 coding sequence is TGCGCCAGCAGCGGCACAGGGCGAGAGACCCAGTACTTC. It yields the protein CASSGTGRETQYF.

The chain has TRBV21-1 and TRBJ2-7; TRBD1 was called by the table and not checked on the DNA. TRBV21-1 is noted as a pseudogene. The CDR3 has 16 residues. Here the CDR3 reads CASSNRDRGPTYEQYF. The CDR3, as DNA: TGTGCCAGCAGCAACCGGGACAGGGGCCCCACCTACGAGCAGTACTTC.

Details on this clone: Different DNA sequences within this sample yield the same CDR3. This chain connects TRBV7-9 to TRBJ1-5; TRBD1 matches at 7 bases. Per germline, CDR1 SEHNR and CDR2 FQNEAQ (reference sequence). J lost 2 bases, V lost 5 bases, and 3 bases had no gene match. The length of the CDR3 is 14 residues. CDR3 residues: CASSLQGGNQPQHF. In DNA, the CDR3 is TGTGCCAGCAGCCTGCAGGGGGGCAATCAGCCCCAGCATTTT.

The rearrangement joins TRBV6-5 to TRBJ2-1, with D possibly matching TRBD2 (5 bases). Germline lookup yields CDR1 MNHEY and CDR2 SVGAGI. The CDR3 loop spans 14 amino acids. Trimming took 2 bases from V and 6 from J, leaving 11 bases between them. CDR3 region: CASSYDLGINEQFF. The CDR3 nucleotides read TGTGCCAGCAGTTACGATCTCGGGATCAATGAGCAGTTCTTC.